The TCR beta chain under discussion was sequenced for a study of response to subunit inactivated influenza vaccine. Study findings and constraints: Few new T cells, the authors suggested, are recruited by each seasonal influenza vaccination.

V lost 6 bases and J lost 8, with 10 bases in between. This CDR3 has 11 residues. In its sample, this clonotype was seen a few times. Its antigen is unidentified. TCRdb re-analysed the RT-PCR reads in MiXCR, keeping a single row per CDR3 protein. The sample shows 610,000 or so distinct CDR3 sequences, 11% to 15% of them seen only once. The sample here was PBMCs from blood, taken roughly 12 days after vaccination. This chain connects TRBV12-3 or TRBV12-4 to TRBJ1-1, with TRBD1 as a possible D gene (5 bases). The sequence derives from a man over 45 who received an inactivated influenza vaccine. CDR3 sequence (DNA): TGTGCCAGCAGGGGGGTTGCCGAAGCTTTCTTT. It encodes CASRGVAEAFF.